A selection of T cell receptor beta chains follows, all from one sample in a study of a mutant IDH1 vaccine in newly diagnosed glioma. Antigens of these TCRs are unknown. Method: immunoSEQ multiplex PCR; TCRdb's copy keeps in-frame clones and lacks some. Of around 29,000 clones detected, 75% to 90% appear once; the ten largest clones hold around 3%. The sequencing used peripheral blood mononuclear cells (PBMCs), collected from a glioma patient whose treatment included an IDH1 peptide vaccine. These receptors originate from a middle-aged woman with glioma. Some clones in this sample may be carry-over from other donors' samples. Each CDR3 is given with its conserved first and last residue. D genes are given only for firm matches. Expanded clones get a size class; other rows say once, few or many, or leave the size out.

size: -; J: TRBJ2-4; V: TRBV18; D: -; DNA: TGTGCCAGCACCCTGGGGCGGCAAAACATTCAGTACTTC; CDR3: CASTLGRQNIQYF
size: -; J: TRBJ1-3; V: TRBV27; D: -; DNA: TGTGCCAGCAGTCAAAACAGGGAGTGGTATTTT; CDR3: CASSQNREWYF
size: -; J: TRBJ1-2; V: TRBV5-1; D: -; DNA: TGCGCCAGCAGACCCAATTTCAGGGTCTCTGGCTACACCTTC; CDR3: CASRPNFRVSGYTF
size: -; J: TRBJ1-1; V: TRBV10-3; D: -; DNA: TGTGCCATCAGATACGGGGGGATGAACACTGAAGCTTTCTTT; CDR3: CAIRYGGMNTEAFF
size: -; J: TRBJ1-3; V: TRBV4-3; D: -; DNA: TGCGCCAGCAGCCAAGTACGGGGAAACACCATATATTTT; CDR3: CASSQVRGNTIYF
size: -; J: TRBJ1-3; V: TRBV7-2; D: -; DNA: TGTGCCAGCACCCGGGCGGGGGCGCGGAACACCATATATTTT; CDR3: CASTRAGARNTIYF
size: -; J: TRBJ2-2; V: TRBV19; D: TRBD2; DNA: TGTGCCAGTAGTTTATATCCGGGACTAGCGGGCCCGAACACCGGGGAGCTGTTTTTT; CDR3: CASSLYPGLAGPNTGELFF
size: -; J: TRBJ2-7; V: TRBV5-1; D: -; DNA: TGCGCCAGCAGCCTTGATGGGAGCTCCTACGAGCAGTACTTC; CDR3: CASSLDGSSYEQYF
size: -; J: TRBJ1-2; V: TRBV6-5; D: -; DNA: TGTGCCACTAATCAAGGGAGGGGCTACACCTTC; CDR3: CATNQGRGYTF
size: once; J: TRBJ2-7; V: TRBV29-1; D: -; DNA: TGCAGCGTTGTAACCGGAGATTACGAGCAGTACTTC; CDR3: CSVVTGDYEQYF
size: -; J: TRBJ2-7; V: TRBV5-1; D: -; DNA: TGCGCCAGCAGCTTGGAATTCACGTACGAGCAGTACTTC; CDR3: CASSLEFTYEQYF
size: -; J: TRBJ1-3; V: TRBV7-2; D: TRBD1; DNA: TGTGCCAGCAGCCCAGCGGGGACAGGGTACAACACCATATATTTT; CDR3: CASSPAGTGYNTIYF
size: -; J: TRBJ1-4; V: TRBV4-2; D: -; DNA: TGTGCCAGCAGCCAAGTCCACAACAACGTGTTTTTT; CDR3: CASSQVHNNVFF
size: -; J: TRBJ1-2; V: TRBV11-1; D: TRBD1; DNA: TGTGCCAGCAGCATACAAGGGGGCGCGAACTATGGCTACACCTTC; CDR3: CASSIQGGANYGYTF
size: -; J: TRBJ2-7; V: TRBV5-1; D: -; DNA: TGCGCCAGCAGACGGGACACCTACGAGCAGTACTTC; CDR3: CASRRDTYEQYF
size: -; J: TRBJ2-2; V: TRBV19; D: TRBD2; DNA: TGTGCCAGTAGTAGTTATGGGGGGGTCACAGGGGAGCTGTTTTTT; CDR3: CASSSYGGVTGELFF
size: -; J: TRBJ2-1; V: TRBV2; D: TRBD2; DNA: TGTGCCAGCAGTGGGACTAGCGGGGGTATCGGTGAGCAGTTCTTC; CDR3: CASSGTSGGIGEQFF
size: once; J: TRBJ2-6; V: TRBV29-1; D: -; DNA: TGCAGCGCAGCGACAGGTACTGGGGCCAACGTCCTGACTTTC; CDR3: CSAATGTGANVLTF
size: -; J: TRBJ2-5; V: TRBV14; D: TRBD2; DNA: TGTGCCAGCAGCCGTTGGACTAGCGGAAGGCAAGAGACCCAGTACTTC; CDR3: CASSRWTSGRQETQYF
size: -; J: TRBJ2-3; V: TRBV6-1; D: TRBD2; DNA: TGTGCCAGCCGGACTAGGCCAGATACGCAGTATTTT; CDR3: CASRTRPDTQYF
size: -; J: TRBJ2-1; V: TRBV7-6; D: TRBD2; DNA: TGTGCCAGCAGCTCTAGCGGGGGGGCCGGTGAGCAGTTCTTC; CDR3: CASSSSGGAGEQFF
size: few; J: TRBJ1-2; V: TRBV19; D: -; DNA: TGTGCCAGTAGTATCGGGCAGCTCAATGGCTACACCTTC; CDR3: CASSIGQLNGYTF
size: -; J: TRBJ2-7; V: TRBV27; D: -; DNA: TGTGCCAGCAGTACTAGCTTCCCCCCTGGAGAGCAGTACTTC; CDR3: CASSTSFPPGEQYF
size: -; J: TRBJ2-6; V: TRBV7-6; D: -; DNA: TGTGCCAGCAGCTTAAGTACCCCCGGCCCCCCTGGGGCCAACGTCCTGACTTTC; CDR3: CASSLSTPGPPGANVLTF
size: -; J: TRBJ2-7; V: TRBV9; D: TRBD2; DNA: TGTGCCAGCAGCCCACAACTAGCGGGGGCCGAGCAGTACTTC; CDR3: CASSPQLAGAEQYF
size: -; J: TRBJ1-4; V: TRBV7-9; D: -; DNA: TGTGCCAGCAGCTCAGGGATAAGTGGTGAAAAACTGTTTTTT; CDR3: CASSSGISGEKLFF
size: -; J: TRBJ2-7; V: TRBV19; D: TRBD2; DNA: TGTGCCAGTAGTCGGGAGGGGGGTTACTACGAGCAGTACTTC; CDR3: CASSREGGYYEQYF
size: -; J: TRBJ1-1; V: TRBV11-3; D: -; DNA: TGTGCCAGCAGCTCCAGGGCTAACACTGAAGCTTTCTTT; CDR3: CASSSRANTEAFF